The subject of this entry is one T cell receptor (beta chain). The antigen remains unidentified. The sample belongs to a study of CD4+ T cells in melanoma. Study-wide points: Neoantigen-specific CD4+ T cells in melanoma reportedly had diverse differentiation states. A reported correlation linked neoantigen-specific CD4+ T cells to CD8+, macrophage and B cell function.

The data were produced by immunoSEQ multiplex PCR, yet TCRdb's version contains in-frame clones alone and is incomplete. The sample has 13,000 or so clones, just over 70% seen once. Germline V CDR1 and CDR2: SGHVS, FQNEAQ. Between the trimmed V and J ends, which lost 3 bases and 1 base, there was a span of 6 bases. The CDR3 loop spans 13 amino acids. Sequencing input: cells from a culture (not recorded whether cultured in vitro). This sequence joins TRBV7-8 and TRBJ1-1; possible D gene TRBD1, 5 bases. The TCR originated in a human donor with melanoma. The CDR3 bases are TGTGCCAGCAGCTTCACAGGGAACACTGAAGCTTTCTTT. It translates to CASSFTGNTEAFF.